The rows below give T cell receptor beta chains drawn from one sample of a study of blood T cell repertoires in COVID-19. Here immunoSEQ multiplex PCR was the method, and the copy in TCRdb shows in-frame clones only, minus some. The data hold about 290,000 clones, with about 85% observed a single time. The sample consisted of peripheral blood. These receptors originate from a woman between 45 and 65 years old with active or convalescent COVID-19. CDR3s include the opening cysteine and the closing phenylalanine or tryptophan. Fields, in order: D gene, clone size, V gene, J gene, CDR3 DNA, CDR3 protein. The D gene is left open where the match is weak. Expanded clones are given a class, and other clones once, few, many or no size at all.

d_call: TRBD1
clone_size: .
v_call: TRBV5-6
j_call: TRBJ1-2
cdr3_nt: TGTGCCAGCAGCTTACGACAGGGGGGTGGCTACACCTTC
cdr3_aa: CASSLRQGGGYTF

d_call: .
clone_size: .
v_call: TRBV29-1
j_call: TRBJ1-1
cdr3_nt: TGCAGCGTTGTGTCTTCTTGGCCCTGGGGCAGGGAGGGAACTGAAGCTTTCTTT
cdr3_aa: CSVVSSWPWGREGTEAFF

d_call: .
clone_size: .
v_call: TRBV2
j_call: TRBJ1-1
cdr3_nt: TGTGCCAGCAGTGGTCCTATGAACACTGAAGCTTTCTTT
cdr3_aa: CASSGPMNTEAFF

d_call: .
clone_size: .
v_call: TRBV2
j_call: TRBJ1-5
cdr3_nt: TGTGCCAGCACCCGAGGGCAGGATAGCAATCAGCCCCAGCATTTT
cdr3_aa: CASTRGQDSNQPQHF

d_call: .
clone_size: .
v_call: TRBV7-8
j_call: TRBJ1-3
cdr3_nt: TGTGCCAGCAGTTCTTGGGGGACTCCGGACGGAAACACCATATATTTT
cdr3_aa: CASSSWGTPDGNTIYF

d_call: TRBD2
clone_size: .
v_call: TRBV6-1
j_call: TRBJ2-5
cdr3_nt: TGTGCCAGCAGTGCGTATGGCGGGAGGGCCGGGGAGACCCAGTACTTC
cdr3_aa: CASSAYGGRAGETQYF

d_call: .
clone_size: .
v_call: TRBV2
j_call: TRBJ2-1
cdr3_nt: TGTGCCAGCAGTGACAGGGGGGTCCCCCTCAAGAGGCAGTTCTTC
cdr3_aa: CASSDRGVPLKRQFF

d_call: .
clone_size: once
v_call: TRBV20-1
j_call: TRBJ2-5
cdr3_nt: TGCAGTGCTAGTATCTGGAGGGGGGGAGAAGAGACCCAGTACTTC
cdr3_aa: CSASIWRGGEETQYF

d_call: TRBD2
clone_size: .
v_call: TRBV7-9
j_call: TRBJ2-3
cdr3_nt: TGTGCCAGCAGCTCCGGACTAGCGGGCACAGATACGCAGTATTTT
cdr3_aa: CASSSGLAGTDTQYF

d_call: .
clone_size: .
v_call: TRBV7-3
j_call: TRBJ2-6
cdr3_nt: TGTGCCAGCAGCTTAGGGGGAAGGACAGCTGGGGCCAACGTCCTGACTTTC
cdr3_aa: CASSLGGRTAGANVLTF

d_call: TRBD1
clone_size: .
v_call: TRBV6-5
j_call: TRBJ1-1
cdr3_nt: TGTGCCAGCAGTTACCGGACAGGGCGGAATGAAGCTTTCTTT
cdr3_aa: CASSYRTGRNEAFF

d_call: .
clone_size: .
v_call: TRBV11-2
j_call: TRBJ2-7
cdr3_nt: TGTGCCAGCAGCTTAGGGGTTAGCGGTTCCTACGAGCAGTACTTC
cdr3_aa: CASSLGVSGSYEQYF

d_call: .
clone_size: few
v_call: TRBV27
j_call: TRBJ1-5
cdr3_nt: TGTGCCAGCAGTCCCAGGGGTTCCCCTTATAGCAATCAGCCCCAGCATTTT
cdr3_aa: CASSPRGSPYSNQPQHF

d_call: .
clone_size: .
v_call: TRBV18
j_call: TRBJ1-4
cdr3_nt: TGTGCCAGCTCACCGGGAGGGGGAAATAATGAAAAACTGTTTTTT
cdr3_aa: CASSPGGGNNEKLFF

d_call: .
clone_size: .
v_call: TRBV12-3/TRBV12-4
j_call: TRBJ1-2
cdr3_nt: TGTGCCAGCAGTACTCAAAAAACCCATGGCTACACCTTC
cdr3_aa: CASSTQKTHGYTF

d_call: .
clone_size: .
v_call: TRBV5-1
j_call: TRBJ1-1
cdr3_nt: TGCGCCAGCAGCTTGGGGGGCCTGAGGACTGAAGCTTTCTTT
cdr3_aa: CASSLGGLRTEAFF

d_call: TRBD2
clone_size: once
v_call: TRBV28
j_call: TRBJ2-1
cdr3_nt: TGTGCCAGCAGTTTATTGGCCCTAGCGGGAGGGCCCCAAAAAAGCTCCTACAATGAGCAGTTCTTC
cdr3_aa: CASSLLALAGGPQKSSYNEQFF

d_call: .
clone_size: .
v_call: TRBV6-5
j_call: TRBJ1-5
cdr3_nt: TGTGCCAGCACTGTGAGCCGGGGCAATCAGCCCCAGCATTTT
cdr3_aa: CASTVSRGNQPQHF

d_call: .
clone_size: few
v_call: TRBV5-8
j_call: TRBJ1-5
cdr3_nt: TGTGCCAGCAGCTTTGGACAGATCAATCAGCCCCAGCATTTT
cdr3_aa: CASSFGQINQPQHF

d_call: .
clone_size: .
v_call: TRBV10-2
j_call: TRBJ2-5
cdr3_nt: TGCGCCAGCAGTGGGGGGCGGGCCTGGGAGACCCAGTACTTC
cdr3_aa: CASSGGRAWETQYF

d_call: .
clone_size: many
v_call: TRBV3-1/TRBV3-2
j_call: TRBJ1-5
cdr3_nt: TGTGCCAGCAGCCCATCTGCAGGGGAGAATCAGCCCCAGCATTTT
cdr3_aa: CASSPSAGENQPQHF

d_call: TRBD1
clone_size: .
v_call: TRBV14
j_call: TRBJ2-7
cdr3_nt: TGTGCCAGCGGCTCATGGACAGGGAGCTCCTACGAGCAGTACTTC
cdr3_aa: CASGSWTGSSYEQYF

d_call: TRBD1
clone_size: .
v_call: TRBV19
j_call: TRBJ2-1
cdr3_nt: TGTGCCAGTAGTATATCCGGGACAGCCTACAATGAGCAGTTCTTC
cdr3_aa: CASSISGTAYNEQFF

d_call: TRBD1
clone_size: few
v_call: TRBV19
j_call: TRBJ1-1
cdr3_nt: TGTGCCAGTAGTATTAGAACAGGGGGCGGATACACTGAAGCTTTCTTT
cdr3_aa: CASSIRTGGGYTEAFF

d_call: .
clone_size: .
v_call: TRBV25-1
j_call: TRBJ1-4
cdr3_nt: TGTGCCAGCAGTGATGTAGGGGAAACTAATGAAAAACTGTTTTTT
cdr3_aa: CASSDVGETNEKLFF

d_call: .
clone_size: .
v_call: TRBV5-4
j_call: TRBJ1-4
cdr3_nt: TGTGCCAGCAGCTTGGGGGGGGCAACTAATGAAAAACTGTTTTTT
cdr3_aa: CASSLGGATNEKLFF

d_call: .
clone_size: .
v_call: TRBV13
j_call: TRBJ1-1
cdr3_nt: TGTGCCAGCAGCTTAGACTTGGACGGACAGCCGAACACTGAAGCTTTCTTT
cdr3_aa: CASSLDLDGQPNTEAFF

d_call: .
clone_size: once
v_call: TRBV11-2
j_call: TRBJ2-1
cdr3_nt: TGTGCCAGCAGCCCGCAGGTAGTTGATTGGAATGAGCAGTTCTTC
cdr3_aa: CASSPQVVDWNEQFF

d_call: .
clone_size: .
v_call: TRBV28
j_call: TRBJ1-4
cdr3_nt: TGTGCCAGCAGTTTACAGGGTGAAAAACTGTTTTTT
cdr3_aa: CASSLQGEKLFF

d_call: .
clone_size: .
v_call: TRBV27
j_call: TRBJ1-1
cdr3_nt: TGTGCCAGCAGTTTTGAAGGGGAGGGCACTGAAGCTTTCTTT
cdr3_aa: CASSFEGEGTEAFF

d_call: TRBD1
clone_size: .
v_call: TRBV5-1
j_call: TRBJ2-4
cdr3_nt: TGCGCCAGCAGCTTGATCGGTTTACAGGGGAACATTCAGTACTTC
cdr3_aa: CASSLIGLQGNIQYF

d_call: .
clone_size: .
v_call: TRBV2
j_call: TRBJ1-1
cdr3_nt: TGTGCCAGCAGTGACGGACAGTTCTCTGAAGCTTTCTTT
cdr3_aa: CASSDGQFSEAFF

d_call: TRBD1
clone_size: once
v_call: TRBV4-1
j_call: TRBJ2-7
cdr3_nt: TGCGCCAGCAGCCAAGACTGGGGACAGGGAGGCGAGCAGTACTTC
cdr3_aa: CASSQDWGQGGEQYF

d_call: TRBD2
clone_size: .
v_call: TRBV19
j_call: TRBJ2-1
cdr3_nt: TGTGCCAGTAGGAAAAGCGGGAGGGCCTCGAATGAGCAGTTCTTC
cdr3_aa: CASRKSGRASNEQFF

d_call: .
clone_size: once
v_call: TRBV28
j_call: TRBJ1-5
cdr3_nt: TGTGCCAGCAGTCCCCTCGGAGGCAGCAATCAGCCCCAGCATTTT
cdr3_aa: CASSPLGGSNQPQHF

d_call: .
clone_size: .
v_call: TRBV4-2
j_call: TRBJ1-2
cdr3_nt: TGTGCCAGCAGCCTCCCCGCGGGCCAAGTCTATGGCTACACCTTC
cdr3_aa: CASSLPAGQVYGYTF

d_call: TRBD1
clone_size: once
v_call: TRBV5-1
j_call: TRBJ1-2
cdr3_nt: TGCGCCAGCAGCTTGGGGGGGACAGCTAACTATGGCTACACCTTC
cdr3_aa: CASSLGGTANYGYTF

d_call: .
clone_size: once
v_call: TRBV25-1
j_call: TRBJ2-4
cdr3_nt: TGTGCCAGCAGTGAAGGGGGAAAGGGGGACATTCAGTACTTC
cdr3_aa: CASSEGGKGDIQYF

d_call: .
clone_size: .
v_call: TRBV19
j_call: TRBJ1-1
cdr3_nt: TGTGCCAGTAGCCTGACAGCCACTGAAGCTTTCTTT
cdr3_aa: CASSLTATEAFF

d_call: .
clone_size: .
v_call: TRBV30
j_call: TRBJ1-1
cdr3_nt: TGTGCCTGTATCCCTGCTGAAGCTTTCTTT
cdr3_aa: CACIPAEAFF

d_call: TRBD1
clone_size: .
v_call: TRBV27
j_call: TRBJ1-1
cdr3_nt: TGTGCCAGCGCGGACAGGGTGCGGCCTGAAGCTTTCTTT
cdr3_aa: CASADRVRPEAFF

d_call: .
clone_size: .
v_call: TRBV7-8
j_call: TRBJ1-4
cdr3_nt: TGTGCCAGCAGCTTAGGTCAGGGTTTAAAACTGTTTTTT
cdr3_aa: CASSLGQGLKLFF

d_call: TRBD1
clone_size: .
v_call: TRBV5-5
j_call: TRBJ1-3
cdr3_nt: TGTGCCAGCAGCTTGGATGACAGGGATGGAAACACCATATATTTT
cdr3_aa: CASSLDDRDGNTIYF

d_call: .
clone_size: few
v_call: TRBV15
j_call: TRBJ1-2
cdr3_nt: TGTGCCACCAGCAGAGGGGGAGCGACCGCTAACTATGGCTACACCTTC
cdr3_aa: CATSRGGATANYGYTF

d_call: .
clone_size: .
v_call: TRBV28
j_call: TRBJ2-3
cdr3_nt: TGTGCCAGCGGGTCTAGGACGCAGTATTTT
cdr3_aa: CASGSRTQYF

d_call: TRBD2
clone_size: .
v_call: TRBV19
j_call: TRBJ2-1
cdr3_nt: TGTGCCAGTCGGGGACTAGCGGGAGCATCCTACAATGAGCAGTTCTTC
cdr3_aa: CASRGLAGASYNEQFF

d_call: .
clone_size: many
v_call: TRBV29-1
j_call: TRBJ1-2
cdr3_nt: TGCAGCGTTGAAGAAACAACAGGTCGAGGATTCTATGGCTACACCTTC
cdr3_aa: CSVEETTGRGFYGYTF

d_call: TRBD2
clone_size: few
v_call: TRBV5-1
j_call: TRBJ2-7
cdr3_nt: TGCGCCAGCAGCTTGGCTGCGGGAGGGTCGTACGAGCAGTACTTC
cdr3_aa: CASSLAAGGSYEQYF

d_call: .
clone_size: .
v_call: TRBV20-1
j_call: TRBJ2-5
cdr3_nt: TGCAGTGCTAGTTCTAAGGGGAAAGAGACCCAGTACTTC
cdr3_aa: CSASSKGKETQYF

d_call: .
clone_size: .
v_call: TRBV27
j_call: TRBJ1-4
cdr3_nt: TGTGCCAGCAGTCAGGGTGGGAATGAAAAACTGTTTTTT
cdr3_aa: CASSQGGNEKLFF

d_call: .
clone_size: .
v_call: TRBV6-2/TRBV6-3
j_call: TRBJ2-1
cdr3_nt: TGTGCCAGCAGTCCGACAGAAACCTCCTACAATGAGCAGTTCTTC
cdr3_aa: CASSPTETSYNEQFF

d_call: .
clone_size: .
v_call: TRBV30
j_call: TRBJ1-2
cdr3_nt: TGTGCCTGGAGTTGGGGCGGTGAGTTTGGCTACACCTTC
cdr3_aa: CAWSWGGEFGYTF

d_call: TRBD1
clone_size: once
v_call: TRBV6-4
j_call: TRBJ1-4
cdr3_nt: TGTGCCAGCGTAAAACAGGGGGCTAATGAAAAACTGTTTTTT
cdr3_aa: CASVKQGANEKLFF